This section outlines one TCR beta chain sequence together with its context. Unmatched junction bases numbered 9, after V lost 2 bases and J lost 7 bases. CDR1 is SGHVS, CDR2 FQNEAQ, per germline. This CDR3 is 16 amino acids long. Original handling: Estimated nucleated cell counts came from reference gene primer amplification. The protocol was immunoSEQ multiplex PCR, while the TCRdb copy is restricted to in-frame clones and leaves out a portion. V and J calls plus clone size are reproduced from that table; the DNA served to infer D and trimming. This repertoire shows about 64,000 clones, 65% to 90% found once; its top ten account for approximately 5.6%. The data originate from a study of blood T cell repertoires in COVID-19. Study background: Sites in the United States, Italy and Spain provided acute and convalescent COVID-19 samples. PBMCs, B-cell-depleted T cells, or T cells were the source of the cDNA or gDNA that made up the material.

Sequencing was carried out using peripheral blood. The chain carries TRBV7-8 and TRBJ2-1; 9 nucleotides agree with TRBD2. This sequence originates from a woman aged 60 to 75 with acute or convalescent COVID-19. This chain's CDR3 is CASSLQAGGPGNEQFF. The DNA for the CDR3 is TGTGCCAGCAGCTTACAGGCGGGGGGGCCTGGGAATGAGCAGTTCTTC.